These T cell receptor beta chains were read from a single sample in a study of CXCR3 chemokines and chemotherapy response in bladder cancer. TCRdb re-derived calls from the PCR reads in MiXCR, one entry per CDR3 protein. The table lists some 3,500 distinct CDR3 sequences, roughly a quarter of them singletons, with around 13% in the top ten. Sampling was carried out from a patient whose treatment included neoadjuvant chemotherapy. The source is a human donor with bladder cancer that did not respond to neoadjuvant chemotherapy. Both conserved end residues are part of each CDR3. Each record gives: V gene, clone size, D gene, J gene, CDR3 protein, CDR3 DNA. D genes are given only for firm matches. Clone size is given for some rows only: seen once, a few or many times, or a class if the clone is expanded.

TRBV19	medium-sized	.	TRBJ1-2	CASSEDGYGYTF	TGTGCCAGTAGTGAGGACGGTTATGGCTACACCTTC
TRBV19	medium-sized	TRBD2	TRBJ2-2	CASSRGLAGGPILRTGELFF	TGTGCCAGTAGTAGAGGACTAGCGGGGGGGCCAATCCTGCGGACCGGGGAGCTGTTTTTT
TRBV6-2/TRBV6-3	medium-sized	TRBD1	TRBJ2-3	CATNRGTSTDTQYF	TGTGCCACTAACAGGGGAACTAGCACAGATACGCAGTATTTT
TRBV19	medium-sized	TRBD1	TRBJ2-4	CASSPMDRYRKNIQYF	TGTGCCAGTAGTCCCATGGACAGGTACAGGAAAAACATTCAGTACTTC
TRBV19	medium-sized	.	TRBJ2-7	CASSIGGGTREQYF	TGTGCCAGTAGTATAGGTGGAGGGACGCGCGAGCAGTACTTC
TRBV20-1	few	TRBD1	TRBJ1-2	CSARDQGQGETHTF	TGCAGTGCTAGAGATCAGGGGCAGGGGGAAACTCATACCTTC
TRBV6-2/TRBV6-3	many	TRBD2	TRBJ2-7	CASTDPGTSGGYEQYF	TGTGCCAGCACCGACCCGGGGACTAGCGGGGGATACGAGCAGTACTTC
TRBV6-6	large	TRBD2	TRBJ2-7	CASSQTSGGTYEQYF	TGTGCCAGCAGCCAGACTAGCGGGGGGACCTACGAGCAGTACTTC
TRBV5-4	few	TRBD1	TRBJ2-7	CASSGDRENYEQYF	TGTGCCAGCAGCGGAGACAGGGAGAACTACGAGCAGTACTTC
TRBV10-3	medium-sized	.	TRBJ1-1	CAISDRGMMNTEAFF	TGTGCCATCAGTGACCGGGGGATGATGAACACTGAAGCTTTCTTT
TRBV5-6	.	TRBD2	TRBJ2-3	CASSFLAGARTDTQYF	TGTGCCAGCAGCTTCCTAGCGGGGGCGCGCACAGATACGCAGTATTTT
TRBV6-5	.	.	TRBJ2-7	CASTDPGAGGYEQYF	TGTGCCAGCACTGACCCGGGGGCAGGGGGCTACGAGCAGTACTTC
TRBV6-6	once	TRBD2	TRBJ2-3	CASRVRAGGVTGDTQYF	TGTGCCAGCAGGGTCCGGGCGGGGGGGGTTACCGGGGATACGCAGTATTTT
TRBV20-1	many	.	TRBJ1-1	CSVPGLNTEAFF	TGCAGTGTTCCGGGCCTGAACACTGAAGCTTTCTTT
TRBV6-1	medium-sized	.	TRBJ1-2	CASSPQPTAPYGYTF	TGTGCCAGCAGTCCGCAACCAACAGCACCCTATGGCTACACCTTC
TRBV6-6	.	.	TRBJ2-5	CASSDPGQETQYF	TGTGCCAGCAGTGATCCAGGCCAAGAGACCCAGTACTTC
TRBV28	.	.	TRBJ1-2	CASSQTGTVGGYTF	TGTGCCAGCAGTCAAACCGGGACGGTGGGGGGCTACACCTTC
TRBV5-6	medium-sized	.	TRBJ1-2	CASSWRQNDGYTF	TGTGCCAGCAGCTGGCGACAGAACGATGGCTACACCTTC
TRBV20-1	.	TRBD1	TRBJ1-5	CSAPGQGGNSNQPQHF	TGCAGTGCCCCTGGACAGGGTGGGAATAGCAATCAGCCCCAGCATTTT
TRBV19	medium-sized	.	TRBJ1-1	CASSISPGSNTEAFF	TGTGCCAGTAGTATTTCTCCCGGATCGAACACTGAAGCTTTCTTT
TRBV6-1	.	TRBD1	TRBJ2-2	CASRGQGGAGELFF	TGTGCCAGCAGAGGACAGGGGGGGGCCGGGGAGCTGTTTTTT
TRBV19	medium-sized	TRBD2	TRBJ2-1	CASEASGYNEQFF	TGTGCCAGTGAGGCTAGCGGGTACAATGAGCAGTTCTTC
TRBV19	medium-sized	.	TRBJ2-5	CASSILTRGQETQYF	TGTGCCAGTAGTATCCTAACCAGGGGCCAAGAGACCCAGTACTTC
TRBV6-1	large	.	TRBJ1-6	CASSGHSVGGWPGVIGSPLHF	TGTGCCAGCAGTGGACATAGCGTGGGGGGATGGCCAGGGGTAATCGGTTCACCCCTCCACTTT
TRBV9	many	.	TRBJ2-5	CASSVSPDGETQYF	TGTGCCAGCAGCGTCAGCCCGGATGGAGAGACCCAGTACTTC
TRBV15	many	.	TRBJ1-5	CATSRDHGDLNQPQHF	TGTGCCACCAGCAGAGACCACGGGGACCTCAATCAGCCCCAGCATTTT
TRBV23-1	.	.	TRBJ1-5	CASSPPAGKGDYSNQPQHF	TGCGCCAGCAGTCCGCCGGCAGGGAAAGGTGATTATAGCAATCAGCCCCAGCATTTT
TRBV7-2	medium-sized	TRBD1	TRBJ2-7	CASSKTGGDSYEQYF	TGTGCCAGCAGCAAGACAGGGGGCGACTCCTACGAGCAGTACTTC
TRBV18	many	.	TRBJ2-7	CASSPRAQGNEQYF	TGTGCCAGCTCACCACGGGCGCAGGGTAACGAGCAGTACTTC
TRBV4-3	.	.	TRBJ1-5	CASSQERQGTQPQHF	TGCGCCAGCAGCCAGGAACGTCAGGGGACTCAGCCCCAGCATTTT
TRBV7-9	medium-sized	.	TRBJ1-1	CASSEDVTEAFF	TGTGCCAGCAGCGAAGATGTGACTGAAGCTTTCTTT
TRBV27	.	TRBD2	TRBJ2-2	CASRVRAGGAGELFF	TGTGCCAGCAGGGTCCGGGCGGGGGGGGCCGGGGAGCTGTTTTTT
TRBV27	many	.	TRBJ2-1	CASRIRGAGSYNEQFF	TGTGCCAGCAGAATAAGGGGGGCGGGCTCCTACAATGAGCAGTTCTTC
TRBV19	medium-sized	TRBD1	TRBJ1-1	CASSISDRVAFF	TGTGCCAGTAGTATTTCGGACAGGGTGGCTTTCTTT
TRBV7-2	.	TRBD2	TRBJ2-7	CASSPSLAESGGGPYEQYF	TGTGCCAGCAGCCCCTCACTAGCGGAAAGCGGGGGAGGACCCTACGAGCAGTACTTC
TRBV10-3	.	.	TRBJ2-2	CAISYKRTGELFF	TGTGCCATCAGTTACAAACGGACCGGGGAGCTGTTTTTT
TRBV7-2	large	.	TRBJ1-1	CASSLGRGPTEAFF	TGTGCCAGCAGCTTAGGTCGGGGGCCCACTGAAGCTTTCTTT
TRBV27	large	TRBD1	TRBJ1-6	CASSLRGHHPQSPLHF	TGTGCCAGCAGTTTGAGGGGGCATCACCCCCAATCACCCCTCCACTTT
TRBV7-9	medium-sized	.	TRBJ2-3	CASSLALRGLFTDTQYF	TGTGCCAGCAGCTTAGCGCTCAGGGGCTTGTTCACAGATACGCAGTATTTT
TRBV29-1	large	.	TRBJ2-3	CSVRPLEGRSTDTQYF	TGCAGCGTTCGCCCCCTGGAAGGACGGAGCACAGATACGCAGTATTTT
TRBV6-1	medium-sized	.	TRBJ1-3	CASIFDGISGNTIYF	TGTGCCAGCATCTTCGACGGAATCTCTGGAAACACCATATATTTT
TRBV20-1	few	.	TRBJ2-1	CSASGQGGNEQFF	TGCAGTGCTAGTGGACAGGGAGGGAATGAGCAGTTCTTC
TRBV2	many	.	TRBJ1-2	CASSRRGAGNYGYTF	TGTGCCAGCAGTAGGAGGGGGGCAGGCAACTATGGCTACACCTTC
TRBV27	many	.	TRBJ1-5	CASSRTFGNQPQHF	TGTGCCAGCAGTCGGACTTTTGGCAATCAGCCCCAGCATTTT
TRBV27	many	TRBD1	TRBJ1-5	CASSNRGWGNQPQHF	TGTGCCAGCAGTAACAGGGGTTGGGGCAATCAGCCCCAGCATTTT
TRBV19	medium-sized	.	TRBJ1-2	CASSTPPGGRRSYGYTF	TGTGCCAGTAGTACCCCCCCGGGGGGGCGACGAAGCTATGGCTACACCTTC
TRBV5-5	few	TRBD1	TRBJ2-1	CASSLRDSEFF	TGTGCCAGCAGCCTCCGGGACAGTGAGTTCTTC
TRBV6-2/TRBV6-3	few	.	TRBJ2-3	CASSYWGSTGDTQYF	TGTGCCAGCAGTTATTGGGGGTCCACCGGGGATACGCAGTATTTT
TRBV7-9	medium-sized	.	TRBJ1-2	CASSLATNYGYTF	TGTGCCAGCAGCTTAGCAACTAACTATGGCTACACCTTC
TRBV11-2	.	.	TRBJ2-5	CASTLRLGLLETQYF	TGTGCCAGCACCCTCCGACTTGGACTTTTGGAGACCCAGTACTTC
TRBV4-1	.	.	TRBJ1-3	CASSLPAGLGNTIYF	TGCGCCAGCAGCCTACCGGCAGGGTTGGGAAACACCATATATTTT
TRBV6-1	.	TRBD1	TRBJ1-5	CASSLTPRQGASSNQPQHF	TGTGCCAGCAGCTTAACCCCCCGACAGGGGGCATCTAGCAATCAGCCCCAGCATTTT